These T cell receptor beta chains were read from a single sample in a study of shared clonotypes between healthy human individuals. Sequencing used immunoSEQ multiplex PCR; TCRdb keeps in-frame clones, though not all of them. Among about 590,000 clones listed, just under 97% were seen once. The sequencing input was naive CD8+ T cells sorted from blood. These receptors came from a woman aged 25 to 39 in good health. CDR3s include the opening cysteine and the closing phenylalanine or tryptophan. A D gene is named only where the DNA matches it firmly. Rows may omit the clone size; those that give it use once, few, many or a size class.

length	D	V	size	J	DNA	CDR3
13	NA	TRBV4-2	NA	TRBJ2-1	TGTGCCAGCAGCTTGTTCTGGAGGAATGAGCAGTTCTTC	CASSLFWRNEQFF
14	NA	TRBV27	NA	TRBJ2-2	TGTGCCAGCTCCTCCGGGACTAACACCGGGGAGCTGTTTTTT	CASSSGTNTGELFF
15	NA	TRBV7-9	NA	TRBJ2-7	TGTGCCAGCAGCACGCCGGGACGGACGACCTACGAGCAGTACTTC	CASSTPGRTTYEQYF
14	TRBD2	TRBV27	once	TRBJ2-1	TGTGCCAGCAGTCTTGGGACTAGCGTCAATGAGCAGTTCTTC	CASSLGTSVNEQFF
16	NA	TRBV28	NA	TRBJ2-3	TGTGCCAGCAGTCCACCCCCGGCGGGATACCAATGGACGCAGTATTTT	CASSPPPAGYQWTQYF
16	NA	TRBV27	NA	TRBJ1-5	TGTGCCAGCAGCCAATCGTCTGGGGATTCGGATCAGCCCCAGCATTTT	CASSQSSGDSDQPQHF
16	NA	TRBV27	NA	TRBJ2-1	TGTGCCAGCAGTCTCAGTGCAGGGACCTTCTACAATGAGCAGTTCTTC	CASSLSAGTFYNEQFF
19	NA	TRBV29-1	once	TRBJ2-3	TGCAGCGTTGAAGATCCGGGGTTCTTTATGGTGTCTTCATCAGATACGCAGTATTTT	CSVEDPGFFMVSSSDTQYF
15	TRBD2	TRBV28	NA	TRBJ2-7	TGTGCCAGCAGTTTACCCCTCGGGGGGTCCTACGAGCAGTACTTC	CASSLPLGGSYEQYF
16	TRBD1	TRBV28	NA	TRBJ2-2	TGTGCCAGCAGGCCCGGGACAGGGGGCGTCACCGGGGAGCTGTTTTTT	CASRPGTGGVTGELFF
15	TRBD1	TRBV19	few	TRBJ1-2	TGTGCCAGTAGTACACAGGGGGCGTCCATCTATGGCTACACCTTC	CASSTQGASIYGYTF
16	NA	TRBV5-4	NA	TRBJ2-2	TGTGCCAGCAGCTTGGGCGTCTACCCGAAAACCGGGGAGCTGTTTTTT	CASSLGVYPKTGELFF
15	NA	TRBV7-6	NA	TRBJ1-4	TGTGCCAGCAGCTTAGGTGTGCAGGCTAATGAAAAACTGTTTTTT	CASSLGVQANEKLFF
15	TRBD2	TRBV27	NA	TRBJ2-7	TGTGCCAGCAGTTTATTAGGGACTAGCGGCTACGAGCAGTACTTC	CASSLLGTSGYEQYF
14	NA	TRBV27	NA	TRBJ1-1	TGTGCCAGCAGTTTTGGGCCGGGAGTTGTGGAAGCTTTCTTT	CASSFGPGVVEAFF
15	NA	TRBV6-1	NA	TRBJ1-5	TGTGCCAGCCGGTTGGAGGGAGGTGGCAATCAGCCCCAGCATTTT	CASRLEGGGNQPQHF
14	NA	TRBV29-1	NA	TRBJ2-7	TGCAGCGTTGAAGAAAGGCGGGGAACCTACGAGCAGTACTTC	CSVEERRGTYEQYF
14	TRBD1	TRBV27	NA	TRBJ2-5	TGTGCCAGCAGCTGGACAGGGTTTGCGGAGACCCAGTACTTC	CASSWTGFAETQYF
14	NA	TRBV6-5	NA	TRBJ1-5	TGTGCCAGCAGTTACTCGTTAAGTGGGCAGCCCCAGCATTTT	CASSYSLSGQPQHF
13	NA	TRBV7-6	NA	TRBJ2-2	TGTGCCAGCAGCCGGACAGTGGGCGGGGAGCTGTTTTTT	CASSRTVGGELFF
12	NA	TRBV6-5	NA	TRBJ2-7	TGTGCCAGCAGTTACGGGCCTTCAGAGCAGTACTTC	CASSYGPSEQYF
13	NA	TRBV13	NA	TRBJ2-5	TGTGCCAGCAGCCCAGACGGAGAAGAGACCCAGTACTTC	CASSPDGEETQYF
13	NA	TRBV5-4	NA	TRBJ2-4	TGTGCCAGCAGCTGGAGAGGGCAAAACATTCAGTACTTC	CASSWRGQNIQYF
15	TRBD1	TRBV5-5	NA	TRBJ1-1	TGTGCCAGCAGCGGGGGACAGGGGGCTTGGGCTGAAGCTTTCTTT	CASSGGQGAWAEAFF